Below, 20 T cell receptor beta chains from the same sample are listed, as sequenced in a study of blood T cell repertoires in COVID-19. Generated by immunoSEQ multiplex PCR, the TCRdb table keeps only in-frame clones and is missing some. This repertoire shows approximately 220,000 clones, around 83% found once; its top ten account for around 6.5%. Sequencing used PBMCs or T cells enriched from blood (not recorded which). Receptors originate from a woman aged 40-49 years who had recovered from COVID-19.

The V call is TRBV30, the J call TRBJ2-3; D possibly corresponds to TRBD1 (6 bases). The CDR3 loop spans 14 amino acids. Per germline, CDR1 GTSNPN and CDR2 SVGIG (reference sequence). V was pared by 4 bases and J by 1 base, with 12 bases between. CDR3: CAWNSGARTDTQYF. The CDR3 DNA is TGTGCCTGGAATTCAGGGGCCCGCACAGATACGCAGTATTTT.

This chain connects TRBV5-8 to TRBJ2-1; 9 nucleotides agree with TRBD2. The CDR3 runs to 17 residues. Germline assignment: CDR1 SGHTS and CDR2 YDEGEE. V shed 3 bases, J shed 4 bases, and the junction held 11 bases outside the gene matches. CDR3 residues: CASSSNVGTSRYNEQFF. In nucleotides, the CDR3 is TGTGCCAGCAGCTCGAACGTCGGGACTAGCAGATACAATGAGCAGTTCTTC.

V is TRBV28 and J is TRBJ1-3; tentative D call: TRBD1 (5 bases). The CDR3 sequence is 16 residues long. Per the germline V gene, CDR1 is MDHEN and CDR2 is SYDVKM. V was pared by 6 bases and J by 2 bases, with 17 bases between. CDR3 residues: CASSPPGGTAGNTIYF. Written as DNA, the CDR3 is TGTGCCAGCAGCCCACCAGGAGGGACGGCTGGAAACACCATATATTTT.

Remarks on this clone: One end of the junction does not line up with germline, which may come from a read error. The chain uses TRBV2 and TRBJ2-7, with 9 bases identical to TRBD1. Germline V lookup: CDR1 SNHLY, CDR2 FYNNEI. CDR3 size: 14 residues. CDR3: CASSELWTGDEQYF. Written as DNA, the CDR3 is TGTGCCAGCAGTGAACTCTGGACAGGGGACGAGCAATACTTC.

J is TRBJ1-5 and V is TRBV15, with D perhaps matching TRBD1 (5 bases). Trimming cost V 0 bases and J 4 bases, with 7 bases left between them. This CDR3 comprises 14 residues. Germline assignment: CDR1 LNHNV and CDR2 YYDKDF (reference sequence). The CDR3 nucleotides read TGTGCCACCAGCAGAGATAGACAGAATCAGCCCCAGCATTTT. This sequence encodes CATSRDRQNQPQHF.

The rearrangement uses TRBV6-4 and TRBJ1-5; no firm D call. Between the trimmed V and J ends, which lost 9 bases and 0 bases, there was a span of 12 bases. The CDR3 consists of 14 residues. Per the germline V gene, CDR1 is MRHNA and CDR2 is SNTAGT. The CDR3 spells CASDTAHSNQPQHF. For the CDR3, the DNA is TGTGCCAGTGACACTGCGCATAGCAATCAGCCCCAGCATTTT.

This chain uses TRBV2 with TRBJ2-7; maybe TRBD2 (6 bases). From germline, CDR1 is SNHLY and CDR2 FYNNEI. The CDR3 totals 11 residues. The ends were cut back, 7 bases at V and 6 bases at J, with 10 bases in the middle. DNA for the CDR3: TGTGCCAGCATGGGGGGTAGCGAGCAGTACTTC. This encodes CASMGGSEQYF.

V is TRBV5-1 and J is TRBJ1-1; TRBD1 matches at 7 bases. CDR3 length: 12 residues. After removal of 0 bases from V and 9 bases from J, the junction contained 2 bases not matched to a gene. Germline-derived CDR1 and CDR2 are SGHRS and YFSETQ. The CDR3 bases are TGCGCCAGCAGCTTGGGACAGGGAAAAGCTTTCTTT. This sequence encodes CASSLGQGKAFF.

The chain uses TRBV7-2 and TRBJ2-5; tentative D call: TRBD2 (6 bases). V lost 2 bases, J lost 4 bases, and 14 bases lay in between. The CDR3 has 15 amino acids. The germline CDR1 and CDR2 sequences are SGHTA and FQGNSA. CDR3 nucleotide sequence: TGTGCCAGCAGCTTATCATTCGGGAGAGGAGAGACCCAGTACTTC. Its translation: CASSLSFGRGETQYF.

The genes are TRBV28 and TRBJ1-1; a possible D gene is TRBD1 (5 bases). The CDR3 contains 14 residues. Germline V lookup: CDR1 MDHEN, CDR2 SYDVKM. Trimming cost V 6 bases and J 0 bases, with 11 bases left between them. CDR3 sequence (DNA): TGTGCCAGCAGAGATGGACAACTGAACACTGAAGCTTTCTTT. Its protein product is CASRDGQLNTEAFF. The full variable domain, rest sourced from reference TRBV28 and TRBJ1-1, is DVKVTQSSRYLVKRTGEKVFLECVQDMDHENMFWYRQDPGLGLRLIYFSYDVKMKEKGDIPEGYSVSREKKERFSLILESASTNQTSMYLCASRDGQLNTEAFFGQGTRLTVV.

The rearrangement uses TRBV27 and TRBJ2-2; D perhaps matches TRBD1 (5 bases). Trimming shortened V by 0 bases and J by 4 bases, and 15 bases separated the two germline ends. The CDR3 totals 17 residues. CDR1 is MNHEY, CDR2 SMNVEV, per germline (reference sequence). The CDR3 nucleotides are TGTGCCAGCAGTTTATCGGCAGGGCCTTCGCCCACCGGGGAGCTGTTTTTT. Encoded protein: CASSLSAGPSPTGELFF.

In its sample, this clone was seen once. The CDR3, as DNA: TGTGCGACAGGGAACGGGGCCAACGTCCTGACTTTC. Protein product: CATGNGANVLTF. The chain is built from TRBV30 and TRBJ2-6, with 7 bases that match TRBD1. Germline V gene sequence: CDR1 GTSNPN, CDR2 SVGIG (reference sequence). CDR3 size: 12 residues.

V and J are TRBV27 and TRBJ1-1; TRBD1 matches at 8 bases. Germline assignment: CDR1 MNHEY and CDR2 SMNVEV (reference sequence). The V segment lost 6 bases and the J segment 2 bases; nucleotides outside the gene matches: 5. CDR3 size: 14 residues. The CDR3 here is CASSDRGRNTEAFF. For the CDR3, the DNA is TGTGCCAGCAGCGACAGGGGCCGAAACACTGAAGCTTTCTTT.

This chain connects TRBV29-1 to TRBJ2-1; D is undetermined. The CDR3 covers 10 residues. Trimming stripped 1 base from V and 12 bases from J, with 7 bases between. Per the germline V gene, CDR1 is SQVTM and CDR2 is ANQGSEA. The CDR3 spells CSVEGTVQFF. Here the CDR3 DNA reads TGCAGCGTTGAAGGAACGGTGCAGTTCTTC.

The chain recombines TRBV7-9 with TRBJ2-1, with D possibly being TRBD2 (6 bases). From germline, CDR1 is SEHNR and CDR2 FQNEAQ (reference sequence). V dropped 3 bases and J dropped 6 bases, with 18 bases sitting between them. The CDR3 length is 16 residues. CDR3 in amino acids: CASSFYSGGAFNEQFF. The CDR3 coding sequence is TGTGCCAGCAGCTTTTATAGCGGAGGAGCCTTCAATGAGCAGTTCTTC.

The chain employs TRBV2 and TRBJ1-3, with D unclear. Germline-derived CDR1 and CDR2 are SNHLY and FYNNEI. V was shortened by 7 bases and J by 7 bases, with 14 bases between the two germline ends. This CDR3 comprises 13 residues. This CDR3 is CASTSTDGNTIYF. CDR3 sequence (DNA): TGTGCCAGCACTTCTACCGACGGGAACACCATATATTTT. Using reference TRBV2 and TRBJ1-3 for the parts outside the CDR3, the full variable domain is EPEVTQTPSHQVTQMGQEVILRCVPISNHLYFYWYRQILGQKVEFLVSFYNNEISEKSEIFDDQFSVERPDGSNFTLKIRSTKLEDSAMYFCASTSTDGNTIYFGEGSWLTVV.

This CDR3 reads CASSNGEGAFEETQYF. The CDR3 DNA reads as TGTGCCAGCAGCAACGGTGAGGGGGCGTTTGAAGAGACCCAGTACTTC. This rearrangement joins TRBV2 to TRBJ2-5; 7 nucleotides match TRBD1. Germline CDR1 reads SNHLY; CDR2 reads FYNNEI. This CDR3 has 16 amino acids. With V trimmed by 6 bases and J by 3 bases, 13 bases remained unmatched. The full variable domain, in which reference TRBV2 and TRBJ2-5 provide the parts outside the CDR3, is EPEVTQTPSHQVTQMGQEVILRCVPISNHLYFYWYRQILGQKVEFLVSFYNNEISEKSEIFDDQFSVERPDGSNFTLKIRSTKLEDSAMYFCASSNGEGAFEETQYFGPGTRLLVL.

This chain uses TRBV6-4 with TRBJ1-5; D is uncertain. Trimming took 3 bases from V and 0 from J, leaving 3 bases between them. Germline V gives CDR1 MRHNA, CDR2 SNTAGT. The CDR3 consists of 13 residues. CDR3 sequence reads: CASSEHSNQPQHF. CDR3 coding DNA: TGTGCCAGCAGTGAACATAGCAATCAGCCCCAGCATTTT.

The chain couples TRBV5-1 to TRBJ2-1; 11 nucleotides agree with TRBD2. CDR1 is SGHRS and CDR2 is YFSETQ in the germline V gene. Trimming removed 1 base from V and 1 base from J; junction bases left unmatched: 7. This CDR3 is built from 18 residues. CDR3 loop: CASSLRTWTSGSYNEQFF. CDR3 bases: TGCGCCAGCAGCTTGAGAACCTGGACTAGCGGGTCCTACAATGAGCAGTTCTTC.

This chain uses TRBV9 with TRBJ2-1; D perhaps matches TRBD2 (5 bases). Germline V lookup: CDR1 SGDLS, CDR2 YYNGEE. V was clipped by 0 bases and J by 5 bases, with 15 bases between them. This CDR3 has 16 amino acids. The DNA for the CDR3 is TGTGCCAGCAGCGTAGCGACTACGTTTTACAACAATGAGCAGTTCTTC. The encoded protein is CASSVATTFYNNEQFF.